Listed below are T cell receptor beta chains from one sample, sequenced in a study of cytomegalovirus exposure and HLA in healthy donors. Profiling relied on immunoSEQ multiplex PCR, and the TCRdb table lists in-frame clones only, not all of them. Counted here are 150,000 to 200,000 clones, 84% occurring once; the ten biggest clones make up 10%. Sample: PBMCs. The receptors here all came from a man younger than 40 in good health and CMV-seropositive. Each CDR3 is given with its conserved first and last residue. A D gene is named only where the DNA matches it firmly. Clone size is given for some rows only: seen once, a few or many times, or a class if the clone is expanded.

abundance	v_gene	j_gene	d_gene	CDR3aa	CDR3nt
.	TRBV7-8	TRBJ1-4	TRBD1	CASSATGAREKLFF	TGTGCCAGCAGCGCAACAGGGGCGCGTGAAAAACTGTTTTTT
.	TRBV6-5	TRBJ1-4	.	CAGLEEKLFF	TGTGCGGGGCTCGAGGAAAAACTGTTTTTT
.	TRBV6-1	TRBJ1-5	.	CASSGQVSNQPQHF	TGTGCCAGCAGTGGACAGGTTAGCAATCAGCCCCAGCATTTT
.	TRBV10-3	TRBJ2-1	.	CAISEYRGSSKSYNEQFF	TGTGCCATCAGTGAATACCGAGGGTCCTCTAAGTCCTACAATGAGCAGTTCTTC
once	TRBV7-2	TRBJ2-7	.	CASTEGGRGSYEQYF	TGTGCCAGCACCGAGGGGGGGAGAGGGTCCTACGAGCAGTACTTC
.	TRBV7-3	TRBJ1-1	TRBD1	CASSLEGGYTNTEAFF	TGTGCCAGCAGCTTAGAAGGGGGCTACACGAACACTGAAGCTTTCTTT
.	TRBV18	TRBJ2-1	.	CASSPLADNEQFF	TGTGCCAGCTCACCCCTAGCCGACAATGAGCAGTTCTTC
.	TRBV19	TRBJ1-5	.	CASSYYRSDQPQHF	TGTGCCAGTAGCTACTACAGGAGCGATCAGCCCCAGCATTTT
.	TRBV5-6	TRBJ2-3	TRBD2	CASSLVGSGRTDTQYF	TGTGCCAGCAGCTTGGTCGGTAGCGGGAGGACAGATACGCAGTATTTT
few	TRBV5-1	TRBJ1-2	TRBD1	CASSLQGEGYTF	TGCGCCAGCAGCTTACAGGGGGAAGGCTACACCTTC
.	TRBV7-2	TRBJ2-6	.	CASSGDSNVLTF	TGTGCCAGCAGCGGGGACTCCAACGTCCTGACTTTC
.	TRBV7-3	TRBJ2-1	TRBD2	CASSLKAGGEQFF	TGTGCCAGCAGCTTAAAGGCGGGAGGTGAGCAGTTCTTC
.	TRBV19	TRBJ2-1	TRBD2	CASRIAGSAGYNEQFF	TGTGCCAGTAGAATAGCGGGATCAGCTGGGTACAATGAGCAGTTCTTC
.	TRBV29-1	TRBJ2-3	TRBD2	CSVEDPRAGDTDTQYF	TGCAGCGTTGAAGATCCCCGAGCGGGAGACACAGATACGCAGTATTTT
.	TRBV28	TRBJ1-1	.	CASSLRRGEAFF	TGTGCCAGCAGTCTGCGACGGGGGGAAGCTTTCTTT
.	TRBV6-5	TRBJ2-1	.	CASTQTVGNEQFF	TGTGCCAGCACCCAGACAGTTGGAAATGAGCAGTTCTTC
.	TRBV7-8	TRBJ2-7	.	CASSWRASYEQYF	TGTGCCAGCAGCTGGAGAGCCTCCTACGAGCAGTACTTC
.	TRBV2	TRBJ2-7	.	CASSDPSSYEQYF	TGTGCCAGCAGTGATCCTAGCTCCTACGAGCAGTACTTC
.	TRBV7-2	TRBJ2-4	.	CASTDASRDIQYF	TGTGCCAGCACCGATGCCTCACGAGACATTCAGTACTTC
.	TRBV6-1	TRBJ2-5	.	CASSERGETQYF	TGTGCCAGCAGTGAACGCGGGGAGACCCAGTACTTC